The clone carrying this T cell receptor beta chain turned up a few times. Its specificity is not known. Expressed TCRB transcripts were sequenced because the entire RNA isolate underwent reverse transcription. Method: immunoSEQ multiplex PCR; TCRdb's copy keeps in-frame clones and lacks some. Of 80,000 to 90,000 clones listed, 25% to 35% are singletons. The source of the sample is a study of beta chain features in type 1 diabetes. Whole-study findings and limits: Compared to healthy donors, patients appeared to have naive, central memory and Treg TCRB repertoires that were more alike. Whether HLA type influences TCRB rearrangement remained unresolved here.

Every donor provided one heparinised blood draw, which averaged about 110 mL. The sample consisted of stem cell memory CD4+ T cells from blood. The sequence was collected from a woman under 30 in good health.

CDR3 DNA sequence: TGTGCCAGCAGCCCCTACCCAGGGTATTCTGAAGCTTTCTTT. Translation gives CASSPYPGYSEAFF. V is TRBV9 and J is TRBJ1-1; tentatively, D is TRBD1 (5 bases). The V end was cut by 4 bases, the J end by 6 bases, with 16 bases between. Germline V CDR1 and CDR2: SGDLS, YYNGEE. The CDR3 covers 14 residues.